These 8 T cell receptor beta chains originate from one sample sequenced in a study of blood T cell repertoires in COVID-19 (dated by TCRdb to the early 2020s). Receptors were amplified or captured by the immunoSEQ multiplex PCR assay. The source is immuneACCESS, and TCRdb retained only in-frame sequences with V and J called. Part of the clones is not carried over; for the studies checked, unresolved V genes explain less than half of this, and the remainder is unexplained. The sample table shows tens of thousands of clones, and approximately 86% are seen once. Together, the top ten hold 16% of the sample. The specimen was peripheral blood. Every receptor here comes from a man between 35 and 55 years old with COVID-19, enrolled during active disease.

Only a few counts were recorded for this clone. The chain is built from TRBV19 and TRBJ1-5; perhaps TRBD1 as D (5 bases). With 1 base removed from V and 2 bases from J, the gap between germline ends came to 15 bases. The germline V gene has CDR1 LNHDA and CDR2 SQIVND (reference sequence). CDR3 length equals 17 residues. The CDR3 loop reads CASSIGWKGKGNQPQHF. The DNA of the CDR3 is TGTGCCAGTAGTATAGGATGGAAGGGGAAGGGCAATCAGCCCCAGCATTTT. Variable domain in full (rest from reference TRBV19 and TRBJ1-5): DGGITQSPKYLFRKEGQNVTLSCEQNLNHDAMYWYRQDPGQGLRLIYYSQIVNDFQKGDIAEGYSVSREKKESFPLTVTSAQKNPTAFYLCASSIGWKGKGNQPQHFGDGTRLSIL.

This chain uses TRBV6-5 with TRBJ2-7; 10 nucleotides match TRBD1. This CDR3 contains 14 residues. Germline V lookup: CDR1 MNHEY, CDR2 SVGAGI. The V gene end was trimmed by 5 bases and the J gene end by 5 bases; junction bases not matched to a gene: 6. The CDR3 DNA follows: TGTGCCAGCAGTCACCGGGACAGGGGCCACGAGCAGTACTTC. Encoded protein: CASSHRDRGHEQYF.

The chain couples TRBV5-1 to TRBJ1-1; D might be TRBD1 (5 bases). Germline assignment: CDR1 SGHRS and CDR2 YFSETQ. The V and J ends lost 3 bases and 3 bases respectively, with 21 bases between them. The CDR3 extends over 17 amino acids. CDR3 in DNA: TGCGCCAGCAGCTACGCTCGGGCAGGGATCATGGACACTGAAGCTTTCTTT. Translated, it gives CASSYARAGIMDTEAFF.

This chain joins TRBV27 and TRBJ1-6; D is possibly TRBD1 (5 bases). Germline CDR1 reads MNHEY; CDR2 reads SMNVEV (reference sequence). CDR3 length: 14 residues. V lost 5 bases, J lost 8 bases, and 13 bases lay in between. The CDR3: CASSPNPRDSPLHF. CDR3 DNA sequence: TGTGCCAGCAGTCCAAACCCCAGGGATTCACCCCTCCACTTT.

This clone was seen a handful of times. The V and J genes are TRBV19 and TRBJ1-5; D is uncertain. The CDR3 is 15 residues long. Per the germline V gene, CDR1 is LNHDA and CDR2 is SQIVND (reference sequence). The ends were cut back, 6 bases at V and 1 base at J, with 13 bases in the middle. CDR3: CASSRRRRSNQPQHF. The CDR3 DNA is TGTGCCAGTAGCCGCAGGAGGAGGAGCAATCAGCCCCAGCATTTT.

The genes are TRBV24-1 and TRBJ1-5; D not resolved. Germline-derived CDR1 and CDR2 are KGHDR and SFDVKD. Trimming removed 4 bases from V and 4 bases from J, with 7 bases in between. The CDR3 has 13 residues. CDR3 amino acids: CATSEALNQPQHF. The DNA of the CDR3 is TGTGCCACCAGTGAGGCCCTGAATCAGCCCCAGCATTTT.

The V gene is TRBV5-4, the J gene TRBJ2-1; 9 nucleotides agree with TRBD2. Germline values: CDR1 SGHNT, CDR2 YYREEE (reference sequence). The CDR3 has 15 residues. V shed 1 base, J shed 4 bases, and the junction held 3 bases outside the gene matches. The CDR3 here is CASSLRLAEYNEQFF. Written as DNA, the CDR3 is TGTGCCAGCAGCTTGCGACTAGCGGAATACAATGAGCAGTTCTTC.

The chain links TRBV5-4 to TRBJ2-3; 13 nucleotides match TRBD2. The J segment lost 2 bases and the V segment lost 4 bases, leaving 7 bases of the junction unmatched. The CDR3 spans 17 residues. CDR1 SGHNT and CDR2 YYREEE come from the germline V gene (reference sequence). Written as DNA, the CDR3 is TGTGCCAGCAGCCTCAGACTAGCGGGGGGCCCCACAGATACGCAGTATTTT. It specifies CASSLRLAGGPTDTQYF.